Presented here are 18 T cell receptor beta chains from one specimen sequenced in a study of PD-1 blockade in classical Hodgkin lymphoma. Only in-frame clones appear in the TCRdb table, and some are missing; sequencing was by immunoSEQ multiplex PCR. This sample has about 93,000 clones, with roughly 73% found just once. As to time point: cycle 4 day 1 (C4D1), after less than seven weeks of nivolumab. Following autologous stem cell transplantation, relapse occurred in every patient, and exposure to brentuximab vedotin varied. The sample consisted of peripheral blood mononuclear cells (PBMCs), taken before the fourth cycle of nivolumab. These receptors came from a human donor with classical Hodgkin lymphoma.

The chain's CDR3 is CASSPLSGRPYNEQFF. The CDR3 DNA sequence: TGTGCCAGCTCACCATTAAGCGGGAGACCGTACAATGAGCAGTTCTTC. The chain recombines TRBV18 with TRBJ2-1; TRBD2 agrees at 8 bases. The CDR3 loop spans 16 amino acids. The V gene end was trimmed by 2 bases and the J gene end by 4 bases; junction bases not matched to a gene: 7. Germline V gives CDR1 KGHSH, CDR2 LQKENI.

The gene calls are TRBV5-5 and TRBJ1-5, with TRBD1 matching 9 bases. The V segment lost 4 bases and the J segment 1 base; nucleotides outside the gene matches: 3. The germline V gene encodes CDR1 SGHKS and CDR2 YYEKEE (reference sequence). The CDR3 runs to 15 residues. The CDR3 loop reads CASSAGTGSNQPQHF. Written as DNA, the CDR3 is TGTGCCAGCAGCGCGGGGACAGGGAGCAATCAGCCCCAGCATTTT. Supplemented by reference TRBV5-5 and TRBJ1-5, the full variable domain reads DAGVTQSPTHLIKTRGQQVTLRCSPISGHKSVSWYQQVLGQGPQFIFQYYEKEERGRGNFPDRFSARQFPNYSSELNVNALLLGDSALYLCASSAGTGSNQPQHFGDGTRLSIL.

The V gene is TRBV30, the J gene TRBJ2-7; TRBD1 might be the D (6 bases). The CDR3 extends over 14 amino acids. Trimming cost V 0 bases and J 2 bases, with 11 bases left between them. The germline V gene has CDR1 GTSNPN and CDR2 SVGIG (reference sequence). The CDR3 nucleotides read TGTGCCTGGAGTGTGGGGGCAGCCACCTACGAGCAGTACTTC. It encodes CAWSVGAATYEQYF.

CDR3 coding DNA: TGTGCCAGCAGCTTCCCCTACTACGAGCAGTACTTC. It specifies CASSFPYYEQYF. The chain is built from TRBV11-2 and TRBJ2-7; no reliable D call. The CDR3 totals 12 residues. The germline CDR1 and CDR2 sequences are SGHAT and FQNNGV. V shed 3 bases and J shed 3 bases, with 6 bases lying between them.

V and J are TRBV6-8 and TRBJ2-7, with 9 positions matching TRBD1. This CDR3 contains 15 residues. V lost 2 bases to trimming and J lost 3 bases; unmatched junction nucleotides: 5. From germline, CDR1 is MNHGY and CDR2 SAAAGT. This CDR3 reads CASSYGTGFLYEQYF. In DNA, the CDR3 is TGTGCCAGCAGTTACGGGACAGGGTTTCTCTACGAGCAGTACTTC.

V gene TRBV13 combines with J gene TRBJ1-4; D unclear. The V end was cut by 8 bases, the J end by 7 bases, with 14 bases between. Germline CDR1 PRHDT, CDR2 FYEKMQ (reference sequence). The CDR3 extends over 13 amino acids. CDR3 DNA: TGTGCCAGCGTCCCGCAAGAAGGTGAAAAACTGTTTTTT. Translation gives CASVPQEGEKLFF.

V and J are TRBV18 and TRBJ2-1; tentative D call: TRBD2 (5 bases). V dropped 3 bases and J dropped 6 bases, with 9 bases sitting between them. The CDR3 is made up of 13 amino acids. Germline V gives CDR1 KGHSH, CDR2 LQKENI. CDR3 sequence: CASSPGIGNEQFF. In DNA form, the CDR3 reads TGTGCCAGCTCACCCGGGATTGGCAATGAGCAGTTCTTC.

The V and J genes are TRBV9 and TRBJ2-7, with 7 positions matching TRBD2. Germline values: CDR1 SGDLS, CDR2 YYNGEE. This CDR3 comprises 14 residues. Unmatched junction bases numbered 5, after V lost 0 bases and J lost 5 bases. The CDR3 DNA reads TGTGCCAGCAGCGTAGGGGCTAGCGGTCACGAGCAGTACTTC. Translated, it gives CASSVGASGHEQYF.

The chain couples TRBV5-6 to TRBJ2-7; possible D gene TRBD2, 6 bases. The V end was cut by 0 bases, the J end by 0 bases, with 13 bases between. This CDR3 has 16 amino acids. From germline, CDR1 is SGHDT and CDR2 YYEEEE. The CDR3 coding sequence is TGTGCCAGCAGCTTGGTGCGGGGATCTTACTCCTACGAGCAGTACTTC. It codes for CASSLVRGSYSYEQYF. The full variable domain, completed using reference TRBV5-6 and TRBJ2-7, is DAGVTQSPTHLIKTRGQQVTLRCSPKSGHDTVSWYQQALGQGPQFIFQYYEEEERQRGNFPDRFSGHQFPNYSSELNVNALLLGDSALYLCASSLVRGSYSYEQYFGPGTRLTVT.

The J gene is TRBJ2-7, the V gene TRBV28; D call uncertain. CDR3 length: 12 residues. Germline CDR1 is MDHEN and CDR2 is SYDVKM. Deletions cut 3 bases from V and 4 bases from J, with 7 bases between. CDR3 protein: CASSLVGYEQYF. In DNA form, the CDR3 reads TGTGCCAGCAGTTTGGTAGGGTACGAGCAGTACTTC.

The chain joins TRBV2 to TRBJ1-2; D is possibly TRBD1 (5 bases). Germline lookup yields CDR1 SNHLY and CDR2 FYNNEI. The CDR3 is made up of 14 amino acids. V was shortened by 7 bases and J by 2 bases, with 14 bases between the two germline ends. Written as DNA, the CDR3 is TGTGCCAGCAAAACCCCCGGGGCGAACTATGGCTACACCTTC. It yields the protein CASKTPGANYGYTF.

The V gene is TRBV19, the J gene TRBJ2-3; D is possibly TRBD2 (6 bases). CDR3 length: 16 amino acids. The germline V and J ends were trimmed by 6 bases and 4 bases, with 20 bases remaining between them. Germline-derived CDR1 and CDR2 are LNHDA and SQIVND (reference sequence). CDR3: CASSQPRDSSPDTQYF. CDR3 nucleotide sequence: TGTGCCAGTAGCCAACCCCGGGACTCCTCCCCAGATACGCAGTATTTT.

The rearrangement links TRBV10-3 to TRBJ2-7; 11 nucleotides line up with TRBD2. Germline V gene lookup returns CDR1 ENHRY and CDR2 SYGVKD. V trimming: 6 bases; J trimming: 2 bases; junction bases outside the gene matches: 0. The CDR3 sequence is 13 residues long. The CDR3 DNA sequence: TGTGCCATCAGACTAGCGGGGGCCTACGAGCAGTACTTC. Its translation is CAIRLAGAYEQYF.

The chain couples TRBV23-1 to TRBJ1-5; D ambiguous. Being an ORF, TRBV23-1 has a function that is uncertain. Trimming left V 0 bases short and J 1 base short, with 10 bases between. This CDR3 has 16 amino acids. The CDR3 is CASSQSKQMSNQPQHF. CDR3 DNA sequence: TGCGCCAGCAGTCAATCTAAACAGATGAGCAATCAGCCCCAGCATTTT.

The CDR3 sequence: CASSQGVRPSGANVLTF. As DNA, the CDR3 is TGCGCCAGCAGCCAAGGCGTCCGCCCCTCTGGGGCCAACGTCCTGACTTTC. J is TRBJ2-6 and V is TRBV4-1; D gene uncertain. The CDR3 contains 17 residues. Germline CDR1 is MGHRA and CDR2 is YSYEKL. The germline V and J ends were trimmed by 1 base and 0 bases, with 10 bases remaining between them.

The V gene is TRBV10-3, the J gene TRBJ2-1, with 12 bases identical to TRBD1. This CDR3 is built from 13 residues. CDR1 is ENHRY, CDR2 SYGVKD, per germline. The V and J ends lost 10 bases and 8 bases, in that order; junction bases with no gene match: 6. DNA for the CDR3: TGTGCCACCGCCGGGACAGGGGGCGATGAGCAGTTCTTC. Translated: CATAGTGGDEQFF.

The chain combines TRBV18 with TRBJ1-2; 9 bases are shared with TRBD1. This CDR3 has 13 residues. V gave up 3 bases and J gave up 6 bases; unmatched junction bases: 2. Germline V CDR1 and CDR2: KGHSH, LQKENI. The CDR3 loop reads CASSPRDRDGYTF. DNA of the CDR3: TGTGCCAGCTCACCTCGGGACAGGGATGGCTACACCTTC. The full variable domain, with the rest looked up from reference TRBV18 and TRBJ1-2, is NAGVMQNPRHLVRRRGQEARLRCSPMKGHSHVYWYRQLPEEGLKFMVYLQKENIIDESGMPKERFSAEFPKEGPSILRIQQVVRGDSAAYFCASSPRDRDGYTFGSGTRLTVV.

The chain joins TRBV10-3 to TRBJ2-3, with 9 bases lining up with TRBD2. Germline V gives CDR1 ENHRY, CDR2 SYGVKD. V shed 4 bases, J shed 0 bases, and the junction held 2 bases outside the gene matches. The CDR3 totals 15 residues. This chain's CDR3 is CAISGLAGSTDTQYF. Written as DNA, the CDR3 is TGTGCCATCAGTGGCCTAGCGGGAAGCACAGATACGCAGTATTTT.